The rows below give T cell receptor beta chains drawn from one sample of a study of shared clonotypes between healthy human individuals. Method: immunoSEQ multiplex PCR; TCRdb's copy keeps in-frame clones and lacks some. The sample has roughly 2,500,000 clones, under 95% seen once; the top ten hold 0.36%. Sequenced material: naive CD4+ T cells from PBMCs. These receptors came from a man in his late teens or twenties in good health. Some clones in this sample may be carry-over from other donors' samples. Each CDR3 is given with its conserved first and last residue. Each record gives: CDR3 length, V gene, clone size, D gene, J gene, CDR3 protein, CDR3 DNA. A D gene is named only where the DNA matches it firmly. Clone size is not always given. Where it is, it says once, few, many or a class for expanded clones.

cdr3_length: 12
v_call: TRBV28
clone_size: once
d_call: .
j_call: TRBJ1-2
cdr3_aa: CASSSVGYGYTF
cdr3_nt: TGTGCCAGCAGTTCTGTCGGCTATGGCTACACCTTC

cdr3_length: 16
v_call: TRBV28
clone_size: once
d_call: .
j_call: TRBJ1-5
cdr3_aa: CASSFPLGGSNQPQHF
cdr3_nt: TGTGCCAGCAGTTTCCCCTTGGGAGGGTCCAATCAGCCCCAGCATTTT

cdr3_length: 16
v_call: TRBV7-2
clone_size: once
d_call: TRBD1
j_call: TRBJ1-4
cdr3_aa: CASSFTGTGKGEKLFF
cdr3_nt: TGTGCCAGCAGCTTCACCGGGACAGGGAAGGGAGAAAAACTGTTTTTT

cdr3_length: 18
v_call: TRBV28
clone_size: .
d_call: .
j_call: TRBJ1-1
cdr3_aa: CASSSIFSGREMNTEAFF
cdr3_nt: TGTGCCAGCAGTTCCATCTTCTCGGGAAGAGAGATGAACACTGAAGCTTTCTTT

cdr3_length: 16
v_call: TRBV18
clone_size: .
d_call: .
j_call: TRBJ2-7
cdr3_aa: CASSPPQGRESYEQYF
cdr3_nt: TGTGCCAGCTCACCACCCCAGGGGAGGGAGTCCTACGAGCAGTACTTC

cdr3_length: 13
v_call: TRBV6-1
clone_size: .
d_call: .
j_call: TRBJ1-2
cdr3_aa: CASTPGRGYGYTF
cdr3_nt: TGTGCCAGCACCCCGGGTAGGGGTTATGGCTACACCTTC

cdr3_length: 16
v_call: TRBV6-6
clone_size: .
d_call: TRBD1
j_call: TRBJ2-7
cdr3_aa: CASSGDRTGRLGEQYF
cdr3_nt: TGTGCCAGCAGTGGGGACCGGACAGGAAGGTTGGGGGAGCAGTACTTC

cdr3_length: 13
v_call: TRBV2
clone_size: .
d_call: .
j_call: TRBJ2-7
cdr3_aa: CASFQGNTYEQYF
cdr3_nt: TGTGCCAGTTTTCAGGGGAATACCTACGAGCAGTACTTC

cdr3_length: 13
v_call: TRBV5-4
clone_size: .
d_call: .
j_call: TRBJ2-5
cdr3_aa: CASSRTGMGTQYF
cdr3_nt: TGTGCCAGCAGCCGGACGGGAATGGGGACCCAGTACTTC

cdr3_length: 15
v_call: TRBV7-3
clone_size: .
d_call: .
j_call: TRBJ2-1
cdr3_aa: CASSLTGPGNNEQFF
cdr3_nt: TGTGCCAGCAGCTTAACCGGCCCGGGGAACAATGAGCAGTTCTTC

cdr3_length: 20
v_call: TRBV28
clone_size: .
d_call: TRBD2
j_call: TRBJ2-1
cdr3_aa: CASTPHRLAGLSSSYNEQFF
cdr3_nt: TGTGCCAGCACCCCGCACCGGCTAGCGGGACTATCGAGCTCCTACAATGAGCAGTTCTTC

cdr3_length: 15
v_call: TRBV2
clone_size: once
d_call: .
j_call: TRBJ1-2
cdr3_aa: CASIPNSGVNLGYTF
cdr3_nt: TGTGCCAGCATTCCGAATTCGGGGGTAAACCTTGGCTACACCTTC

cdr3_length: 15
v_call: TRBV9
clone_size: .
d_call: TRBD2
j_call: TRBJ2-3
cdr3_aa: CASSTGLAGTDTQYF
cdr3_nt: TGTGCCAGCAGCACGGGACTAGCAGGCACAGATACGCAGTATTTT

cdr3_length: 16
v_call: TRBV25-1
clone_size: .
d_call: .
j_call: TRBJ2-7
cdr3_aa: CASSEYGGGWIYEQYF
cdr3_nt: TGTGCCAGCAGTGAATATGGTGGTGGCTGGATCTACGAGCAGTACTTC

cdr3_length: 15
v_call: TRBV4-1
clone_size: .
d_call: .
j_call: TRBJ2-3
cdr3_aa: CASSQEPLYTDTQYF
cdr3_nt: TGCGCCAGCAGCCAAGAGCCACTGTACACAGATACGCAGTATTTT

cdr3_length: 13
v_call: TRBV14
clone_size: few
d_call: .
j_call: TRBJ2-7
cdr3_aa: CASSDRSSYEQYF
cdr3_nt: TGTGCCAGCAGCGACCGGAGCTCCTACGAGCAGTACTTC

cdr3_length: 14
v_call: TRBV7-3
clone_size: .
d_call: .
j_call: TRBJ2-3
cdr3_aa: CASSLSDFTDTQYF
cdr3_nt: TGTGCCAGCAGCTTATCGGATTTCACAGATACGCAGTATTTT

cdr3_length: 17
v_call: TRBV28
clone_size: .
d_call: TRBD1
j_call: TRBJ2-2
cdr3_aa: CASSSPGDRGYTGELFF
cdr3_nt: TGTGCCAGCAGTTCCCCTGGGGACAGGGGTTACACCGGGGAGCTGTTTTTT

cdr3_length: 13
v_call: TRBV7-8
clone_size: .
d_call: .
j_call: TRBJ1-1
cdr3_aa: CASSLGLGTEAFF
cdr3_nt: TGTGCCAGCAGCCTCGGGCTGGGAACTGAAGCTTTCTTT

cdr3_length: 13
v_call: TRBV19
clone_size: .
d_call: .
j_call: TRBJ2-7
cdr3_aa: CASSIQGALGQYF
cdr3_nt: TGTGCCAGTAGTATTCAAGGGGCCCTTGGGCAGTACTTC

cdr3_length: 17
v_call: TRBV7-9
clone_size: .
d_call: TRBD2
j_call: TRBJ2-1
cdr3_aa: CASSPYPPSGRGGEQFF
cdr3_nt: TGTGCCAGCAGCCCCTACCCTCCTAGCGGGAGAGGCGGTGAGCAGTTCTTC

cdr3_length: 14
v_call: TRBV7-7
clone_size: .
d_call: TRBD1
j_call: TRBJ2-7
cdr3_aa: CASSLGQGAEEQYF
cdr3_nt: TGTGCCAGCAGCCTGGGACAGGGGGCGGAGGAGCAGTACTTC

cdr3_length: 13
v_call: TRBV9
clone_size: .
d_call: .
j_call: TRBJ2-2
cdr3_aa: CASSVVAAGELFF
cdr3_nt: TGTGCCAGCAGCGTGGTGGCGGCCGGGGAGCTGTTTTTT

cdr3_length: 12
v_call: TRBV19
clone_size: .
d_call: .
j_call: TRBJ2-1
cdr3_aa: CASSTGYNEQFF
cdr3_nt: TGTGCCAGTAGTACGGGATACAATGAGCAGTTCTTC

cdr3_length: 14
v_call: TRBV4-1
clone_size: .
d_call: .
j_call: TRBJ2-5
cdr3_aa: CASSLRERGETQYF
cdr3_nt: TGCGCCAGCAGTCTTAGGGAGAGGGGCGAGACCCAGTACTTC

cdr3_length: 15
v_call: TRBV2
clone_size: .
d_call: .
j_call: TRBJ1-4
cdr3_aa: CASSGAWPGSEKLFF
cdr3_nt: TGTGCCAGCAGTGGGGCGTGGCCCGGTAGTGAAAAACTGTTTTTT

cdr3_length: 11
v_call: TRBV28
clone_size: .
d_call: .
j_call: TRBJ2-1
cdr3_aa: CASSSKIEQFF
cdr3_nt: TGTGCCAGCAGCTCTAAGATTGAGCAGTTCTTC

cdr3_length: 13
v_call: TRBV11-2
clone_size: few
d_call: .
j_call: TRBJ1-5
cdr3_aa: CASSWGANQPQHF
cdr3_nt: TGTGCCAGCAGCTGGGGAGCCAATCAGCCCCAGCATTTT

cdr3_length: 14
v_call: TRBV7-9
clone_size: .
d_call: .
j_call: TRBJ2-7
cdr3_aa: CASSPAGQRVEQYF
cdr3_nt: TGTGCCAGCAGCCCCGCGGGACAGAGGGTCGAGCAGTACTTC

cdr3_length: 14
v_call: TRBV7-9
clone_size: .
d_call: .
j_call: TRBJ1-5
cdr3_aa: CASSPGGGNQPQHF
cdr3_nt: TGTGCCAGCAGCCCTGGGGGTGGCAATCAGCCCCAGCATTTT

cdr3_length: 13
v_call: TRBV18
clone_size: .
d_call: .
j_call: TRBJ2-1
cdr3_aa: CASSLEQGNEQFF
cdr3_nt: TGTGCCAGCTCCCTAGAGCAGGGGAATGAGCAGTTCTTC

cdr3_length: 16
v_call: TRBV7-2
clone_size: .
d_call: .
j_call: TRBJ2-2
cdr3_aa: CASSLVGSQNTGELFF
cdr3_nt: TGTGCCAGCAGCTTAGTTGGGTCTCAGAACACCGGGGAGCTGTTTTTT

cdr3_length: 15
v_call: TRBV28
clone_size: .
d_call: .
j_call: TRBJ2-7
cdr3_aa: CASNNREGGSYEQYF
cdr3_nt: TGTGCCAGCAACAACAGGGAAGGGGGCTCCTACGAGCAGTACTTC